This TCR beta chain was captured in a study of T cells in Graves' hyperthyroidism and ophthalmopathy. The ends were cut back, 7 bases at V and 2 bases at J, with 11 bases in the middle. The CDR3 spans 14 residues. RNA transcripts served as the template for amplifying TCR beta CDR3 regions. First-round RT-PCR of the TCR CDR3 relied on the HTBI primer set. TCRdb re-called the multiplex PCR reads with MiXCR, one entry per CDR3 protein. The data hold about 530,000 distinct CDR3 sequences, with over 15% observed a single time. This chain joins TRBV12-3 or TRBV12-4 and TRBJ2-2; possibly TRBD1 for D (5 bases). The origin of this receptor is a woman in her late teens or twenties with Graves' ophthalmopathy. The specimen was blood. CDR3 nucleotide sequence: TGTGCCAGCACCACAGGCCTCAACACCGGGGAGCTGTTTTTT. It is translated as CASTTGLNTGELFF.